The next 13 T cell receptor beta chains were all read from a single sample in a study of T-cell memory formation after mild COVID-19. TCRdb passed the 5' RACE reads through MiXCR, listing each CDR3 protein once. The sample contains about 320,000 distinct CDR3 sequences, approximately 14% of which appear only once. Specimen: PBMCs or a T cell subset sorted from them (not recorded which). These receptors were taken from a man aged 18 to 29 who had mild COVID-19 (a few samples of this study predate the infection). Cell type and time point are not known.

A few counts support this clonotype. This chain links TRBV20-1 with TRBJ2-1; D is possibly TRBD2 (6 bases). The ends were cut back, 4 bases at V and 0 bases at J, with 10 bases in the middle. Germline-derived CDR1 and CDR2 are DFQATT and SNEGSKA (reference sequence). This CDR3 region has 14 residues. Here the CDR3 reads CSATGLRSYNEQFF. DNA of the CDR3: TGCAGTGCTACAGGACTACGCTCCTACAATGAGCAGTTCTTC.

This clonotype occurred a few times. V gene TRBV10-3 combines with J gene TRBJ2-7, with D possibly matching TRBD2 (5 bases). This CDR3 has 11 residues. The V gene lost 8 bases and the J gene lost 5 bases, with 10 bases spanning the gap. Germline values: CDR1 ENHRY, CDR2 SYGVKD. CDR3 DNA: TGTGCCATCGGTCACGGGGACGAGCAGTACGTC. This encodes CAIGHGDEQYV.

This chain uses TRBV7-2 with TRBJ2-1; 14 bases line up with TRBD2. V lost 1 base, J lost 1 base, and 3 bases stayed unmatched. CDR1 and CDR2 (germline): SGHTA, FQGNSA. This CDR3 spans 18 amino acids. This chain's CDR3 is CASSLGGLAGGSYNEQFF. CDR3 bases: TGTGCCAGCAGCTTAGGTGGACTAGCGGGGGGTTCCTACAATGAGCAGTTCTTC.

This clonotype was seen ten or more times. The chain links TRBV6-5 to TRBJ2-2, with D maybe TRBD1 (6 bases). Trimming removed 4 bases from V and 6 bases from J, with 9 bases in between. CDR1 and CDR2 from the germline V gene are MNHEY and SVGAGI. The CDR3 totals 13 residues. The CDR3 is CASSSQGSGELFF. DNA of the CDR3: TGTGCCAGCAGTTCTCAGGGGTCCGGGGAGCTGTTTTTT.

The rearrangement uses TRBV21-1 and TRBJ1-2; the table calls TRBD1, which could not be checked here. TRBV21-1 is flagged as a pseudogene. The CDR3 is 19 amino acids. The CDR3 sequence: CASRYRVGLTTVICYGYTF. CDR3 nucleotides: TGTGCCAGCAGATACAGGGTCGGGCTAACGACCGTCATATGTTATGGCTACACCTTC.

The V gene is TRBV5-1, the J gene TRBJ2-2, with a possible D match to TRBD2 (5 bases). Trimming left V 9 bases short and J 6 bases short, with 21 bases between. CDR1 and CDR2 from the germline V gene are SGHRS and YFSETQ. The CDR3 sequence is 15 residues long. CDR3 sequence reads: CATKTSAVGAGELFF. The CDR3 nucleotides read TGCGCCACCAAAACGTCGGCAGTCGGGGCCGGGGAGCTGTTTTTT.

CDR3 sequence (DNA): TGTGCCAGCAGATGGGGACAGCCTGGAGATACGCAGTATTTT. Its protein is CASRWGQPGDTQYF. This rearrangement joins TRBV7-9 to TRBJ2-3; TRBD1 agrees at 7 bases. Trimming at V came to 6 bases and at J to 5 bases, leaving 8 bases not matched to a gene. Per germline, CDR1 SEHNR and CDR2 FQNEAQ (reference sequence). The CDR3 is 14 residues long.

The sample holds a few counts of this clonotype. J is TRBJ2-1 and V is TRBV19; unclear D gene. There are 18 residues in the CDR3. Between the trimmed V and J ends, which lost 5 bases and 0 bases, there was a span of 20 bases. Germline V CDR1 and CDR2: LNHDA, SQIVND (reference sequence). The CDR3 spells CASSERAPGSSSYNEQFF. As DNA, the CDR3 is TGTGCCAGTAGTGAACGCGCTCCGGGTAGCAGCTCCTACAATGAGCAGTTCTTC.

There are a few counts of this clonotype. The chain links TRBV4-1 to TRBJ1-1; 8 positions agree with TRBD1. After removal of 3 bases from V and 4 bases from J, the junction contained 7 bases not matched to a gene. CDR3 length: 15 amino acids. Per germline, CDR1 MGHRA and CDR2 YSYEKL. This chain's CDR3 is CASSHEGQGRTEAFF. The CDR3 DNA reads as TGCGCCAGCAGCCACGAAGGACAGGGCCGCACTGAAGCTTTCTTT.

This clonotype was counted only a few times. The chain links TRBV7-9 to TRBJ2-7; D possibly corresponds to TRBD1 (6 bases). V was shortened by 5 bases and J by 2 bases, with 10 bases between the two germline ends. The germline V gene has CDR1 SEHNR and CDR2 FQNEAQ (reference sequence). The CDR3 consists of 13 residues. In nucleotides, the CDR3 is TGTGCCAGCAGCCCAAGGACAGCCTACGAGCAGTACTTC. Its translation: CASSPRTAYEQYF.

This clonotype showed up just a few times. The rearrangement links TRBV29-1 to TRBJ1-3, with TRBD1 identical over 7 bases. CDR1 is SQVTM and CDR2 is ANQGSEA in the germline V gene. Losses at the gene ends were 4 bases for V and 0 bases for J; bases not matched to a gene: 6. The CDR3 has 15 amino acids. CDR3 in amino acids: CSVAHRGLSGNTIYF. The CDR3 DNA reads as TGCAGCGTTGCCCACAGGGGCCTCTCTGGAAACACCATATATTTT.

The rearrangement links TRBV2 to TRBJ1-6; possible D gene TRBD1, 5 bases. The CDR3 runs 14 residues. Germline values: CDR1 SNHLY, CDR2 FYNNEI. V was cut by 3 bases and J by 7 bases, with 10 bases left in between. In DNA form, the CDR3 reads TGTGCCAGCAGTGACCAGGGTTGGAATTCACCCCTCCACTTT. Its protein product is CASSDQGWNSPLHF.

This clonotype was seen a handful of times. The chain recombines TRBV7-9 with TRBJ2-7; D might be TRBD1 or TRBD2, each matching 6 bases. Germline CDR1 SEHNR, CDR2 FQNEAQ (reference sequence). The CDR3 has 16 residues. V lost 4 bases to trimming and J lost 3 bases, with 19 bases between them. CDR3 region: CASSSRGQGFNYEQYF. As DNA, the CDR3 is TGTGCCAGCAGCTCCCGGGGGCAAGGCTTCAACTACGAGCAGTACTTC.